This T cell receptor beta chain was sequenced in a study of beta chain features in type 1 diabetes. Study-level background: Investigators examined 85 million to 110 million sorted cells across all samples.

The CDR3 length is 15 residues. V was clipped by 4 bases and J by 0 bases, with 10 bases between them. From germline, CDR1 is MGHRA and CDR2 YSYEKL. On this clone itself: What it recognizes is unknown.

The authors reverse transcribed all of the isolated RNA, so sequencing captured expressed TCRB transcripts. About 3.6 million reads was the average for naive, central memory and regulatory T cell samples. The table came from immunoSEQ multiplex PCR; TCRdb's copy has only in-frame clones and leaves some out. The sample contains 200,000 to 300,000 clones, about 20% of which appear only once. The study, taken as a whole, reports: Within the patient group, naive, central memory and Treg TCRB repertoires appeared more similar to each other than within healthy donors. More deletions and fewer insertions at VDJ junctions were found in patients with type 1 diabetes. Shorter TCRB CDR3s, moderately but significantly so, marked every one of the four CD4+ subsets in Type 1 diabetes patients.

This chain joins TRBV4-1 and TRBJ2-1; D might be TRBD2 (6 bases). Source material: naive CD4+ T cells from blood. The clonotype comes from a middle-aged woman with type 1 diabetes. The CDR3 coding sequence is TGCGCCAGCAGCCTCGGGGGTAGCTCCTACAATGAGCAGTTCTTC. Encoded protein: CASSLGGSSYNEQFF.